The 32 T cell receptor beta chains reported below all come from one sample, sequenced in a study of neurological immune-mediated disorders. One entry per CDR3 protein, called by TCRdb with MiXCR from the 5' RACE reads. The sample has 25,000 to 40,000 distinct CDR3 sequences, more than 1.3% seen once. Source material: PBMCs. These receptor sequences come from a woman aged 25 to 39 with multiple sclerosis.

Sample share makes this clonotype medium-sized. The CDR3 DNA follows: TGTGCCAGCAGCCCTCAGACTAACTATGGCTACACCTTC. This sequence encodes CASSPQTNYGYTF. This chain connects TRBV7-2 to TRBJ1-2, with D hard to call. CDR1 is SGHTA, CDR2 FQGNSA, per germline. The CDR3 spans 13 residues. V was trimmed by 5 bases and J by 0 bases, leaving 7 bases between them.

This clonotype was observed many times. The rearrangement joins TRBV12-3 or TRBV12-4 to TRBJ1-2; unclear D gene. The CDR3 sequence is 15 residues long. The V end was cut by 0 bases, the J end by 7 bases, with 15 bases between. In DNA, the CDR3 is TGTGCCAGCAGTTTAGCGCTCCAGGCCCTGGGTGGCTACACCTTC. Translation gives CASSLALQALGGYTF.

This clonotype was seen at least ten times. This chain uses TRBV5-1 with TRBJ1-1; TRBD1 matches 9 bases. Losses at the gene ends were 4 bases for V and 1 base for J; bases not matched to a gene: 8. The CDR3 has 16 amino acids. Germline V gene data show CDR1 as SGHRS and CDR2 as YFSETQ. CDR3 coding DNA: TGCGCCAGCAGCCAGACTCCGGGACAGGGGAACACTGAAGCTTTCTTT. Translated, it gives CASSQTPGQGNTEAFF.

This clonotype was recorded at least ten times. The CDR3 DNA reads TGCGCCAGCAGCTTGGCCGAGAATGGCTACACCTTC. Translation gives CASSLAENGYTF. The chain carries TRBV5-1 and TRBJ1-2; D ambiguous. The V end lost 0 bases, the J end lost 6 bases, and 6 bases lay between the germline ends. The CDR3 spans 12 residues. Germline loops: CDR1 SGHRS, CDR2 YFSETQ.

The table lists this clonotype with many counts. The gene calls are TRBV7-9 and TRBJ2-7; maybe TRBD1 (6 bases). From germline, CDR1 is SEHNR and CDR2 FQNEAQ (reference sequence). CDR3 length equals 15 residues. V lost 2 bases and J 4 bases, leaving 15 bases between the germline ends. The CDR3, as DNA: TGTGCCAGCAGCTTACCACAGGGAAGGGAGTACGAGCAGTACTTC. Translation gives CASSLPQGREYEQYF.

There are many counts of this clonotype. The chain uses TRBV20-1 and TRBJ1-1; D uncertain. The germline V and J ends were trimmed by 3 bases and 5 bases, with 16 bases remaining between them. The CDR3 totals 14 residues. The V gene's germline CDR1 is DFQATT and CDR2 SNEGSKA (reference sequence). For the CDR3, the DNA is TGCAGTGCTAGCGGCAGAGAGCGGGTGACTGAAGCTTTCTTT. This gives the protein CSASGRERVTEAFF.

Ten or more counts support this clonotype. The chain combines TRBV29-1 with TRBJ1-2, with a weak D call TRBD1 (5 bases). Trimming pared 1 base from V and 2 bases from J, leaving 8 bases between. Germline CDR1 is SQVTM and CDR2 is ANQGSEA. This CDR3 comprises 13 residues. CDR3 coding DNA: TGCAGCGTTGAAGGTGGGGGGAACTATGGCTACACCTTC. Protein product: CSVEGGGNYGYTF.

This clonotype was counted at least ten times. This chain connects TRBV6-2 or TRBV6-3 to TRBJ2-3, with D uncertain. Trimming pared 0 bases from V and 4 bases from J, leaving 8 bases between. CDR1 and CDR2 (germline): MNHEY, SVGEGT. CDR3 length: 14 amino acids. The CDR3, as DNA: TGTGCCAGCAGTTACTCGAGCTCGGCAGATACGCAGTATTTT. This encodes CASSYSSSADTQYF.

This clonotype occurred many times. V gene TRBV7-6 combines with J gene TRBJ2-7; possibly TRBD2 for D (6 bases). The germline V gene has CDR1 SGHVS and CDR2 FNYEAQ. V gave up 5 bases and J gave up 2 bases, with 10 bases separating them. The CDR3 totals 13 residues. CDR3 bases: TGTGCCAGCAGCCCACGACTAGCCTACGAGCAGTACTTC. Protein sequence: CASSPRLAYEQYF.

This clonotype was seen more than once but under ten times. The V gene is TRBV7-2, the J gene TRBJ2-1; no clear D. V was cut by 1 base and J by 4 bases, with 5 bases left in between. The CDR3 is 13 residues long. Germline-derived CDR1 and CDR2 are SGHTA and FQGNSA. CDR3 sequence reads: CASSLVEYNEQFF. The DNA of the CDR3 is TGTGCCAGCAGCTTAGTCGAGTACAATGAGCAGTTCTTC. Filled out from reference TRBV7-2 and TRBJ2-1, the complete variable domain reads GAGVSQSPSNKVTEKGKDVELRCDPISGHTALYWYRQSLGQGLEFLIYFQGNSAPDKSGLPSDRFSAERTGGSVSTLTIQRTQQEDSAVYLCASSLVEYNEQFFGPGTRLTVL.

This clonotype has a count of ten or more. The V and J genes are TRBV5-1 and TRBJ2-5; possible D gene TRBD1, 6 bases. The germline V gene has CDR1 SGHRS and CDR2 YFSETQ. V was shortened by 4 bases and J by 5 bases, with 12 bases between the two germline ends. This CDR3 contains 13 residues. The CDR3 sequence is CASSPGQIETQYF. CDR3 coding DNA: TGCGCCAGCAGCCCCGGACAGATTGAGACCCAGTACTTC.

This clonotype has a count of ten or more. The CDR3 nucleotides read TGCAGTGCCCCGGACAGGAGAGGTGAAAAACTGTTTTTT. This sequence encodes CSAPDRRGEKLFF. The chain has TRBV20-1 and TRBJ1-4; TRBD1 agrees at 7 bases. Trimming took 6 bases from V and 7 from J; bases not matched to a gene: 8. Germline lookup yields CDR1 DFQATT and CDR2 SNEGSKA (reference sequence). This CDR3 comprises 13 residues.

CDR3 sequence reads: CASSPTRSSTEAFF. The CDR3 DNA is TGTGCCAGCTCACCAACCCGTTCAAGCACTGAAGCTTTCTTT. The chain employs TRBV18 and TRBJ1-1; D is ambiguous. V was pared by 2 bases and J by 4 bases, with 11 bases between. The CDR3 extends over 14 amino acids. CDR1 KGHSH and CDR2 LQKENI come from the germline V gene.

This clonotype appeared many times. The CDR3 nucleotides are TGTGCCAGCAGCCTTACCGGGGTCAACACTGAAGCTTTCTTT. Protein sequence: CASSLTGVNTEAFF. The rearrangement uses TRBV7-9 and TRBJ1-1, with D unclear. In germline, CDR1 is SEHNR, CDR2 FQNEAQ (reference sequence). The length of the CDR3 is 14 residues. Trimming took 5 bases from V and 2 from J, leaving 12 bases between them.

Ten or more counts support this clonotype. This chain connects TRBV4-1 to TRBJ1-1, with D unresolved. In germline, CDR1 is MGHRA, CDR2 YSYEKL. V dropped 0 bases and J dropped 1 base, with 12 bases sitting between them. The CDR3 is 16 amino acids. CDR3 bases: TGCGCCAGCAGCCAAGAAGGTGGAGGCTGGAACACTGAAGCTTTCTTT. The encoded protein is CASSQEGGGWNTEAFF.

This clonotype showed up many times. The chain combines TRBV20-1 with TRBJ2-3; D might be TRBD2 (6 bases). The length of the CDR3 is 16 residues. The germline V gene encodes CDR1 DFQATT and CDR2 SNEGSKA (reference sequence). Trimming removed 0 bases from V and 0 bases from J, with 13 bases in between. The CDR3 protein is CSARDGGRFSTDTQYF. CDR3 nucleotide sequence: TGCAGTGCTAGAGATGGAGGGCGGTTTAGCACAGATACGCAGTATTTT.

This clonotype is deemed medium-sized. The chain uses TRBV9 and TRBJ2-5, with 7 bases matching TRBD1. There are 15 residues in the CDR3. Germline values: CDR1 SGDLS, CDR2 YYNGEE. Trimming cost V 6 bases and J 2 bases; bases outside gene matches: 10. CDR3 in DNA: TGTGCCAGCAACCTGGGACAGCAACCTCAAGAGACCCAGTACTTC. Its protein product is CASNLGQQPQETQYF.

This clonotype was observed many times. The V and J genes are TRBV2 and TRBJ1-5, with a possible D match to TRBD1 (6 bases). V was trimmed by 4 bases and J by 6 bases, leaving 16 bases between them. The CDR3 is 15 residues long. In germline, CDR1 is SNHLY, CDR2 FYNNEI. The CDR3 DNA sequence: TGTGCCAGCAGTGCTTCCGGGGGCGGAATTCAGCCCCAGCATTTT. Its protein product is CASSASGGGIQPQHF.

This clonotype has just a few counts. The chain has TRBV5-5 and TRBJ1-2; TRBD1 is a possible D gene (5 bases). Trimming cost V 4 bases and J 0 bases, with 7 bases left between them. From germline, CDR1 is SGHKS and CDR2 YYEKEE (reference sequence). The CDR3 length is 13 residues. CDR3 sequence (DNA): TGTGCCAGCAGCGGGACGGCTAACTATGGCTACACCTTC. Protein: CASSGTANYGYTF. Full variable domain (outside the CDR3, taken from reference TRBV5-5 and TRBJ1-2): DAGVTQSPTHLIKTRGQQVTLRCSPISGHKSVSWYQQVLGQGPQFIFQYYEKEERGRGNFPDRFSARQFPNYSSELNVNALLLGDSALYLCASSGTANYGYTFGSGTRLTVV.

This clonotype was seen repeatedly, ten times or more. CDR3 nucleotides: TGTGCACTCAAAGGGGCTAGGGCAGATACGCAGTATTTT. The encoded protein is CALKGARADTQYF. The chain recombines TRBV2 with TRBJ2-3; TRBD1 might be the D (5 bases). Germline V gene data show CDR1 as SNHLY and CDR2 as FYNNEI. This CDR3 region has 13 residues.

This clonotype came up many times. This chain uses TRBV7-2 with TRBJ2-7; maybe TRBD1 (6 bases). The CDR3 spans 12 residues. V shed 7 bases and J shed 3 bases, with 10 bases lying between them. Germline assignment: CDR1 SGHTA and CDR2 FQGNSA. CDR3 sequence: CASTLRGYEQYF. CDR3 nucleotide sequence: TGTGCCAGCACCCTCAGGGGCTACGAGCAGTACTTC.

This clonotype was observed many times. The genes are TRBV20-1 and TRBJ1-1; D perhaps matches TRBD1 (6 bases). This CDR3 is built from 17 residues. The V end was cut by 6 bases, the J end by 0 bases, with 23 bases between. Per germline, CDR1 DFQATT and CDR2 SNEGSKA (reference sequence). CDR3 region: CSAPSGGGSLMNTEAFF. CDR3 DNA: TGCAGTGCCCCTTCGGGGGGCGGCTCCTTGATGAACACTGAAGCTTTCTTT.

This clonotype was seen at least ten times. The chain employs TRBV9 and TRBJ1-4; D is unresolved. Deletions cut 0 bases from V and 6 bases from J, with 12 bases between. The germline gives CDR1 SGDLS, CDR2 YYNGEE. There are 15 residues in the CDR3. The CDR3 DNA sequence: TGTGCCAGCAGCGTAGGGAACACGGTGGATGAAAAACTGTTTTTT. Its protein product is CASSVGNTVDEKLFF.

This clonotype showed up many times. V gene TRBV7-9 combines with J gene TRBJ1-1; D may be TRBD1 (6 bases). Germline CDR1 is SEHNR and CDR2 is FQNEAQ (reference sequence). This CDR3 comprises 15 residues. V was cut by 10 bases and J by 4 bases, with 22 bases left in between. CDR3 DNA sequence: TGTGCCATCGGTGTCGGGGCTAAGGGGGGCACTGAAGCTTTCTTT. Amino acids: CAIGVGAKGGTEAFF.

This clonotype has ten or more counts. The chain couples TRBV7-2 to TRBJ2-5, with D perhaps TRBD2 (7 bases). Germline V lookup: CDR1 SGHTA, CDR2 FQGNSA. The CDR3 runs to 15 residues. The V gene lost 0 bases and the J gene lost 5 bases, with 13 bases spanning the gap. CDR3 loop: CASSLAGGPGETQYF. CDR3 DNA sequence: TGTGCCAGCAGCTTAGCGGGGGGGCCGGGTGAGACCCAGTACTTC.

This clonotype was seen at least ten times. This chain uses TRBV7-2 with TRBJ2-1, with D maybe TRBD2 (7 bases). CDR1 is SGHTA and CDR2 is FQGNSA in the germline V gene. CDR3 length equals 15 residues. The V end lost 5 bases, the J end lost 0 bases, and 11 bases lay between the germline ends. The CDR3 region is CASSRGGSSYNEQFF. The CDR3 nucleotides read TGTGCCAGCAGCCGCGGGGGCAGCTCCTACAATGAGCAGTTCTTC.

In this sample, this clonotype turned up many times. The rearrangement joins TRBV25-1 to TRBJ1-1; maybe TRBD1 (6 bases). Trimming took 4 bases from V and 5 from J, leaving 14 bases between them. Germline CDR1 is MGHDK and CDR2 is SYGVNS. This CDR3 has 14 residues. The CDR3 loop reads CASSAGGRQTEAFF. The DNA of the CDR3 is TGTGCCAGCAGTGCTGGGGGCCGACAGACTGAAGCTTTCTTT.

This clonotype was observed many times. The chain links TRBV5-5 to TRBJ2-7, with D possibly TRBD2 on 6 matching bases. V lost 0 bases and J lost 1, with 8 bases in between. The CDR3 contains 14 residues. Germline V gives CDR1 SGHKS, CDR2 YYEKEE (reference sequence). As DNA, the CDR3 is TGTGCCAGCAGCTTGGTGGGGAGGTCCTACGAGCAGTACTTC. Translation: CASSLVGRSYEQYF.

This clonotype occurred many times. The chain combines TRBV9 with TRBJ2-7; D is unclear. This CDR3 contains 14 residues. Trimming pared 0 bases from V and 3 bases from J, leaving 10 bases between. CDR1 and CDR2 from the germline V gene are SGDLS and YYNGEE. The CDR3 is CASSVDAGYYEQYF. The CDR3 region has the DNA TGTGCCAGCAGCGTAGACGCCGGATACTACGAGCAGTACTTC. Filled out from reference TRBV9 and TRBJ2-7, the complete variable domain reads DSGVTQTPKHLITATGQRVTLRCSPRSGDLSVYWYQQSLDQGLQFLIQYYNGEERAKGNILERFSAQQFPDLHSELNLSSLELGDSALYFCASSVDAGYYEQYFGPGTRLTVT.

This clonotype was counted only a few times. The rearrangement joins TRBV7-8 to TRBJ2-7, with D tentatively TRBD2 (6 bases). In germline, CDR1 is SGHVS, CDR2 FQNEAQ. The CDR3 is 14 amino acids. Trimming left V 0 bases short and J 2 bases short, with 8 bases between. The CDR3 DNA is TGTGCCAGCAGCTTAGCCTCGGGGGCCTACGAGCAGTACTTC. Translation gives CASSLASGAYEQYF.

This clonotype was recorded many times. The V gene is TRBV20-1, the J gene TRBJ2-1; D gene ambiguous. The V end was cut by 0 bases, the J end by 5 bases, with 11 bases between. Per germline, CDR1 DFQATT and CDR2 SNEGSKA (reference sequence). The CDR3 runs to 14 residues. CDR3 bases: TGCAGTGCTAGAGATATGACGGACCACAATGAGCAGTTCTTC. Its translation is CSARDMTDHNEQFF.

This clonotype was picked up many times. This chain uses TRBV5-1 with TRBJ1-5; no reliable D call. The CDR3 runs 14 residues. Germline V CDR1 and CDR2: SGHRS, YFSETQ. Trimming left V 2 bases short and J 3 bases short, with 9 bases between. CDR3 sequence: CASSLSGNNQPQHF. DNA of the CDR3: TGCGCCAGCAGCTTATCGGGGAACAATCAGCCCCAGCATTTT.